Listed below are T cell receptor beta chains from one sample, sequenced in a study of early stage breast cancer tumors. Sequenced by immunoSEQ multiplex PCR; TCRdb stores in-frame clones only, minus some. This table has about 41,000 clones, roughly 69% appearing once. The sequenced material came from blood. These receptors came from a person aged 45 to 60 with breast cancer. Each CDR3 is given with its conserved first and last residue. A D gene is named only where the DNA matches it firmly. Part of the rows lack a size; the others show once, few, many or a class for expanded clones.

d_gene | abundance | j_gene | v_gene | CDR3nt | CDR3aa
TRBD2 | NA | TRBJ2-7 | TRBV7-9 | TGTGCCAGCAGGGACGGGGGGGCCCGGGAGCAGTACTTC | CASRDGGAREQYF
TRBD1 | NA | TRBJ1-2 | TRBV11-2 | TGTGCCAGCAGCTTAGACGGTATCTACAGGGGGCCTGGCTACACCTTC | CASSLDGIYRGPGYTF
TRBD2 | NA | TRBJ2-3 | TRBV10-2 | TGCGCCAGCAGATTAGCGGGGGGACGGGATACGCAGTATTTT | CASRLAGGRDTQYF
NA | few | TRBJ2-2 | TRBV6-6 | TGTGCCAGCAGTTACTCGATTGGGAGCGGGGAGCTGTTTTTT | CASSYSIGSGELFF
TRBD2 | NA | TRBJ2-3 | TRBV5-1 | TGCGCCAGCAGCGCCGGGACTAGCGGGAGAGGGTACACAGATACGCAGTATTTT | CASSAGTSGRGYTDTQYF
TRBD1 | NA | TRBJ2-5 | TRBV14 | TGTGCCAGCAGCCCGGGACAGGGTCGGCGAGAGACCCAGTACTTC | CASSPGQGRRETQYF
TRBD1 | once | TRBJ1-4 | TRBV11-3 | TGTGCCAGCAGCTTCCGGGACAGGGATGAAAAACTGTTTTTT | CASSFRDRDEKLFF
NA | NA | TRBJ2-7 | TRBV6-6 | TGTGCCAGTCTTTGGAAACAGGGCTACGAGCAGTACTTC | CASLWKQGYEQYF
NA | few | TRBJ1-2 | TRBV7-2 | TGTGCCAGCAGCCCCCGAACGGGTAGCTATGGCTACACCTTC | CASSPRTGSYGYTF
NA | NA | TRBJ2-3 | TRBV6-1 | TGTGCCAGCGAGGGGGTGACAGATACGCAGTATTTT | CASEGVTDTQYF
TRBD1 | NA | TRBJ1-2 | TRBV4-3 | TGCGCCAGCAGCCAAGATTGGGACAGGGAGACTATGGGCTACACCTTC | CASSQDWDRETMGYTF
TRBD1 | NA | TRBJ2-1 | TRBV19 | TGTGCCAGTAGGGCGACAGGGTTCTACAATGAGCAGTTCTTC | CASRATGFYNEQFF
NA | NA | TRBJ1-2 | TRBV19 | TGTGCCAGTAGTCCTAACGAGGGCCGGAACTATGGCTACACCTTC | CASSPNEGRNYGYTF
NA | NA | TRBJ1-4 | TRBV7-9 | TGTGCCAGCAGCCCCTGGGGGCGTAATGAAAAACTGTTTTTT | CASSPWGRNEKLFF
NA | NA | TRBJ1-6 | TRBV5-1 | TGCGCCAGCAGCTTGGCCGGGCAGGGGTATTCACCCCTCCACTTT | CASSLAGQGYSPLHF
TRBD2 | NA | TRBJ2-3 | TRBV9 | TGTGCCAGCAGCGTAGGTGGACTAGCGGGGGCAGGGGATACGCAGTATTTT | CASSVGGLAGAGDTQYF
TRBD2 | NA | TRBJ2-7 | TRBV7-2 | TGTGCCAGCAGCCTGGGACTAGCGGGCTACGAGCAGTACTTC | CASSLGLAGYEQYF
NA | NA | TRBJ2-5 | TRBV7-7 | TGTGCTAGCAGCCACTACGGGGGAGTTCAAGAGACCCAGTACTTC | CASSHYGGVQETQYF
NA | NA | TRBJ2-7 | TRBV6-5 | TGTGCCAGCAGTGAGGGGACTTCATACGAGCAGTACTTC | CASSEGTSYEQYF
TRBD2 | NA | TRBJ2-3 | TRBV11-2 | TGTGCCAGCAGCCGCGGATGGAGCGGGAGCCCCCTCAGCACAGATACGCAGTATTTT | CASSRGWSGSPLSTDTQYF
NA | NA | TRBJ2-2 | TRBV29-1 | TGCAGCGTTGAACTTAGACAGGCTCGGAACACCGGGGAGCTGTTTTTT | CSVELRQARNTGELFF
NA | NA | TRBJ1-1 | TRBV19 | TGTGCCAGTAGTAACGAACTCAGGGGCAGGATGAACACTGAAGCTTTCTTT | CASSNELRGRMNTEAFF
TRBD1 | once | TRBJ1-1 | TRBV6-1 | TGTGCCAGCAGGCTACAGGGGACGAACACTGAAGCTTTCTTT | CASRLQGTNTEAFF
NA | NA | TRBJ1-1 | TRBV28 | TGTGCCAGCAGTTTATACAGGCCGAACACTGAAGCTTTCTTT | CASSLYRPNTEAFF
TRBD2 | few | TRBJ2-1 | TRBV18 | TGTGCCAGCTCACCTCTAGCGGGAGGTAAGGATGAGCAGTTCTTC | CASSPLAGGKDEQFF
NA | few | TRBJ1-4 | TRBV7-9 | TGTGCCAGCAGCTTAGTGGCGGGATCTACTAATGAAAAACTGTTTTTT | CASSLVAGSTNEKLFF
TRBD1 | NA | TRBJ2-2 | TRBV4-3 | TGCGCCAGCAGCCGGGACAGGGGCCCAACCGGGGAGCTGTTTTTT | CASSRDRGPTGELFF
NA | NA | TRBJ1-2 | TRBV23-1 | TGCGCCAGCAGTCAATCCCCCGCAGGGCGGTACTATGGCTACACCTTC | CASSQSPAGRYYGYTF
NA | NA | TRBJ1-5 | TRBV7-2 | TGTGCCAGCAGCTTAGTACACAGTAGCAATCAGCCCCAGCATTTT | CASSLVHSSNQPQHF
NA | few | TRBJ1-3 | TRBV30 | TGTGCCTGGAGTGTACAGGGCTCTGGAAACACCATATATTTT | CAWSVQGSGNTIYF
TRBD2 | NA | TRBJ2-3 | TRBV29-1 | TGCAGCGCCGGGACTAGTGGGGCAGATACGCAGTATTTT | CSAGTSGADTQYF
NA | few | TRBJ1-5 | TRBV4-2 | TGTGCCAGCAGCCAAGATAAGGGGCTGGGACAGCCCCAGCATTTT | CASSQDKGLGQPQHF
NA | NA | TRBJ1-2 | TRBV10-3 | TGTGCCATCAGTGATGGGGACACCTATGGCTACACCTTC | CAISDGDTYGYTF
TRBD1 | NA | TRBJ1-1 | TRBV5-4 | TGTGCCAGCAGCTTTAAGGACAGGGGTGAAGCTTTCTTT | CASSFKDRGEAFF
TRBD1 | NA | TRBJ1-6 | TRBV19 | TGTGCCAGTAGTACCCGGGACAGCGTCAATTCACCCCTCCACTTT | CASSTRDSVNSPLHF
NA | NA | TRBJ2-4 | TRBV6-6 | TGTGCCAGCAGCTCCAGCGATCTAGCCAAAAACATTCAGTACTTC | CASSSSDLAKNIQYF
TRBD1 | NA | TRBJ2-3 | TRBV5-1 | TGCGCCAGCAGCACCGGACAAACAGGGGGCATGACAGATACGCAGTATTTT | CASSTGQTGGMTDTQYF
TRBD2 | NA | TRBJ2-5 | TRBV6-5 | TGTGCCAGCAGTTACGGGACTAGCGGGGGAGGAGAGACCCAGTACTTC | CASSYGTSGGGETQYF
NA | NA | TRBJ1-2 | TRBV7-2 | TGTGCCAGCAGCTTACTCCTTACGACATATGGCTACACCTTC | CASSLLLTTYGYTF
NA | few | TRBJ1-3 | TRBV7-2 | TGTGCCAGCAGCCCAGACAGGTTCTCTGGAAACACCATATATTTT | CASSPDRFSGNTIYF
NA | NA | TRBJ2-5 | TRBV6-1 | TGTGCCAGCAGTGAGTACAGGCAGTACCAAGAGACCCAGTACTTC | CASSEYRQYQETQYF
NA | NA | TRBJ1-1 | TRBV10-1 | TGCGCCAGCAGTGGCAGACAGGACACTGAAGCTTTCTTT | CASSGRQDTEAFF
NA | NA | TRBJ2-3 | TRBV9 | TGTGCCAGCAGCGTAGTTAGCGTGGGTCCGGGCACAGATACGCAGTATTTT | CASSVVSVGPGTDTQYF
NA | NA | TRBJ1-5 | TRBV7-6 | TGTGCCAGCAGCCCCGTACCCCCCCAGGGGAATCAGCCCCAGCATTTT | CASSPVPPQGNQPQHF
TRBD1 | NA | TRBJ2-7 | TRBV7-8 | TGTGCCAGCAGCTCACAGGGGGTCCACGAGCAGTACTTC | CASSSQGVHEQYF
TRBD2 | NA | TRBJ2-7 | TRBV5-4 | TGTGCCAGCAGCCCTACGGACTCCGGGGGGGAGCAGTACTTC | CASSPTDSGGEQYF
NA | NA | TRBJ1-3 | TRBV19 | TGTGCCAGTACCCCCCTAGGGGGAGGAAACACCATATATTTT | CASTPLGGGNTIYF
TRBD1 | NA | TRBJ1-1 | TRBV6-5 | TGTGCCAGCAGTTACTTGGGGACAGGCGGTGAAGCTTTCTTT | CASSYLGTGGEAFF